This T cell receptor beta chain was identified during a study of preoperative IRX-2 immunotherapy in early breast cancer (dated by TCRdb to about 2019). V is pruned by 6 bases and J by 2 bases, leaving 4 bases of the junction without a gene match. In the germline V gene, CDR1 corresponds to MNHGY and CDR2 to SAAAGT. The CDR3 starts with the cysteine, ends with the phenylalanine, and has 13 residues. Here the CDR3 DNA is all that survives: 39 bases in frame from base 1. Libraries were prepared through the immunoSEQ multiplex PCR assay. In TCRdb, the immuneACCESS table is reduced to in-frame sequences with V and J assigned. These tables do not hold every clone; where another copy was compared, an unresolved V gene accounts for under half, and the others remain unexplained. Across this sample there are around 40,000 clones, with roughly 80% seen only once. Of the sample, about 1% is held by the ten largest clones.

The treatment or condition tag for this specimen amounts to: preoperative locoregional IRX-2 cytokine immunotherapy. The samples were obtained from a phase Ib study that tested preoperative, locoregional IRX-2 cytokine immunotherapy meant to prime immune responses. Patients with early-stage breast cancer who were given IRX-2 before surgery served as donors. This clone was observed a few times. Its antigen target is currently unknown. Nothing much larger sits one base from this clone, and base qualities are not available. The rearrangement combines TRBV6-8 with TRBJ2-7, with TRBD1 identical over 7 junction bases. Material: tumor tissue, obtained after IRX-2 immunotherapy. This receptor was identified in a human donor with breast cancer. The CDR3 loop reads CASRRTGPYEQYF. Read as DNA, the sequence is TGTGCCAGCAGGAGGACAGGCCCCTACGAGCAGTACTTC.